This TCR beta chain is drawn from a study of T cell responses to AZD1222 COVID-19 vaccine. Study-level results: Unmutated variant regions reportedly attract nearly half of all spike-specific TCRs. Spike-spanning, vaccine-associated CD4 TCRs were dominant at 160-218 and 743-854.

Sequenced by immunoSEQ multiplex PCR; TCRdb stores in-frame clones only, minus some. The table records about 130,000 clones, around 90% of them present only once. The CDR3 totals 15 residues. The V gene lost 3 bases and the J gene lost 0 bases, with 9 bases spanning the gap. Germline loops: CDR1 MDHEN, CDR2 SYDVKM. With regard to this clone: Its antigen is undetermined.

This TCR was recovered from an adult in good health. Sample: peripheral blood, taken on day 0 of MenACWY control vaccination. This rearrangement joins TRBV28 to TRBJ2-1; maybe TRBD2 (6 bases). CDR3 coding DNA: TGTGCCAGCAGTTTTTCCGGGGGCTCCTACAATGAGCAGTTCTTC. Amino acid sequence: CASSFSGGSYNEQFF.